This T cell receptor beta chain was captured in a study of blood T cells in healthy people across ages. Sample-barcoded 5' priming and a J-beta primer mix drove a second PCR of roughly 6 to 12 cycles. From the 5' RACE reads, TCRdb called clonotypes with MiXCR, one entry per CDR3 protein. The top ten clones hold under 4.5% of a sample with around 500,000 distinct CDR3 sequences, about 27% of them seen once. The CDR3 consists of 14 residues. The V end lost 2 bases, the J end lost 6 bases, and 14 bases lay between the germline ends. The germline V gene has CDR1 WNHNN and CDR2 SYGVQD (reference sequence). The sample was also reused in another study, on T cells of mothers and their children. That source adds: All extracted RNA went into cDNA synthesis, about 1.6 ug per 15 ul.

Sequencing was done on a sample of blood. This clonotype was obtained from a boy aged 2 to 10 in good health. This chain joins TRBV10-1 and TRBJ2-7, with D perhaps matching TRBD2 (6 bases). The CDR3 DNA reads TGCGCCAGCAGTGAGCCGCGACGGGGAGGCGAGCAGTACTTC. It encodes CASSEPRRGGEQYF.